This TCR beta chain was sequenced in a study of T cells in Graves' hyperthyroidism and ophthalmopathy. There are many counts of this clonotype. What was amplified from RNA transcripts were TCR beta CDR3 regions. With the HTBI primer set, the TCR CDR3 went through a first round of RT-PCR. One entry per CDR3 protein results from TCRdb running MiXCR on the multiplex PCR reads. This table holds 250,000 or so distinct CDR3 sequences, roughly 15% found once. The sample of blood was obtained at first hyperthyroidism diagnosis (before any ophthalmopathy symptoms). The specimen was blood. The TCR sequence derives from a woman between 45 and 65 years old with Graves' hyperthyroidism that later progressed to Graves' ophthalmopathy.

DNA of the CDR3: TGCAGCGTTGGTGTGTCGGGGGACTTCCAAGAGACCCAGTACTTC. It yields the protein CSVGVSGDFQETQYF. The chain has TRBV29-1 and TRBJ2-5; the D gene is possibly TRBD2 (6 bases). Germline assignment: CDR1 SQVTM and CDR2 ANQGSEA. The V end lost 4 bases, the J end lost 1 base, and 16 bases lay between the germline ends. CDR3 length equals 15 residues. Looking up the rest from reference TRBV29-1 and TRBJ2-5 gives the full variable domain: SAVISQKPSRDICQRGTSLTIQCQVDSQVTMMFWYRQQPGQSLTLIATANQGSEATYESGFVIDKFPISRPNLTFSTLTVSNMSPEDSSIYLCSVGVSGDFQETQYFGPGTRLLVL.